These 10 T cell receptor beta chains came from one sample sequenced in a study of control samples from healthy donors and cancer patients (TCRdb year 2020). Library creation used the immunoSEQ multiplex PCR assay. In its TCRdb copy, this immuneACCESS table keeps in-frame sequences only and misses some clones. Where compared with another copy, unresolved V genes explain less than half of these, and the others have no known cause. This sample comprises about 180,000 clones, 90% of them detected only once. The ten largest clonotypes hold 1.3% to 1.5% of the sample. Input material: blood. All receptors come from a woman aged 45-60 years in good health.

The chain uses TRBV18 and TRBJ1-2, with 10 nucleotides matching TRBD1. From germline, CDR1 is KGHSH and CDR2 LQKENI. CDR3 length: 14 amino acids. The V gene end was trimmed by 5 bases and the J gene end by 4 bases; junction bases not matched to a gene: 4. The CDR3 DNA follows: TGTGCCAGCTCATTGGGACAGGGGATCTATGGCTACACCTTC. Amino acids: CASSLGQGIYGYTF.

The DNA for the CDR3 is TGTGCCAGCAGTTTTTCGGAATACGAGCAGTACTTC. This sequence encodes CASSFSEYEQYF. The chain joins TRBV12-3 or TRBV12-4 to TRBJ2-7; D gene ambiguous. The CDR3 sequence is 12 residues long. V lost 3 bases and J lost 4, with 7 bases in between.

CDR3 residues: CSASTSGGTDTQYF. In DNA, the CDR3 is TGCAGTGCTAGTACTAGCGGGGGCACAGATACGCAGTATTTT. The J gene is TRBJ2-3, the V gene TRBV20-1; 10 bases line up with TRBD2. J lost 1 base, V lost 3 bases, and 1 base had no gene match. Per the germline V gene, CDR1 is DFQATT and CDR2 is SNEGSKA (reference sequence). This CDR3 is built from 14 residues.

In its sample, this clone was seen once. This rearrangement joins TRBV15 to TRBJ2-7; D call uncertain. The V gene's germline CDR1 is LNHNV and CDR2 YYDKDF (reference sequence). CDR3 size: 13 residues. V gave up 0 bases and J gave up 3 bases, with 6 bases separating them. CDR3 sequence reads: CATSRDYGYEQYF. The CDR3 bases are TGTGCCACCAGCAGAGATTACGGCTACGAGCAGTACTTC.

Remarks on this clone: A junction boundary mismatches the germline segment, possibly from a read error. The sample has other DNA sequences that encode this CDR3 too. The chain employs TRBV18 and TRBJ2-5, with D possibly being TRBD2 (5 bases). The CDR3 sequence is 16 residues long. Germline V lookup: CDR1 KGHSH, CDR2 LQKENI. The CDR3 here is CASSPSLITGQETQYF. In DNA form, the CDR3 reads TGTGCTAGCTCACCAAGTTTGATAACGGGGCAAGAGACCCAGTACTTC.

This chain links TRBV7-3 with TRBJ2-2; possible D gene TRBD1, 6 bases. The germline V gene has CDR1 SGHTA and CDR2 FQGTGA. The V end lost 5 bases, the J end lost 2 bases, and 9 bases lay between the germline ends. There are 14 residues in the CDR3. CDR3 in amino acids: CASSRQVNTGELFF. CDR3 DNA: TGTGCCAGCAGCCGACAGGTTAACACCGGGGAGCTGTTTTTT. Full variable domain (missing parts from reference TRBV7-3 and TRBJ2-2): GAGVSQTPSNKVTEKGKYVELRCDPISGHTALYWYRQSLGQGPEFLIYFQGTGAADDSGLPNDRFFAVRPEGSVSTLKIQRTERGDSAVYLCASSRQVNTGELFFGEGSRLTVL.

The J gene is TRBJ1-4, the V gene TRBV19; tentative D call: TRBD1 (5 bases). Trimming left V 5 bases short and J 7 bases short, with 20 bases between. The CDR3 spans 16 residues. Germline values: CDR1 LNHDA, CDR2 SQIVND (reference sequence). Here the CDR3 reads CASSPGIPARGEKLFF. The CDR3 DNA sequence: TGTGCCAGTAGTCCCGGGATACCCGCTAGGGGTGAAAAACTGTTTTTT. Full variable domain (outside the CDR3, taken from reference TRBV19 and TRBJ1-4): DGGITQSPKYLFRKEGQNVTLSCEQNLNHDAMYWYRQDPGQGLRLIYYSQIVNDFQKGDIAEGYSVSREKKESFPLTVTSAQKNPTAFYLCASSPGIPARGEKLFFGSGTQLSVL.

The genes are TRBV4-3 and TRBJ1-2, with 9 bases that match TRBD1. V shed 3 bases and J 8 bases; nucleotides not matched to a gene: 10. Germline CDR1 and CDR2: LGHNA and YSLEER. The CDR3 has 15 amino acids. CDR3 bases: TGCGCCAGCAGCCATAAGGACAGGGGACTTGAGGGCTACACCTTC. Protein product: CASSHKDRGLEGYTF.

The V gene is TRBV24-1, the J gene TRBJ1-4; a weak D match, TRBD1 (5 bases). In germline, CDR1 is KGHDR, CDR2 SFDVKD. The CDR3 has 15 residues. Trimming pared 3 bases from V and 8 bases from J, leaving 15 bases between. The CDR3 is CATSDTTGTGEKLFF. DNA for the CDR3: TGTGCCACCAGTGATACCACCGGGACGGGGGAAAAACTGTTTTTT.

The gene calls are TRBV6-5 and TRBJ2-7; 8 bases agree with TRBD2. Looked up from germline, CDR1 is MNHEY and CDR2 is SVGAGI. The CDR3 sequence is 15 residues long. The ends lost 2 bases at V and 2 bases at J; junction bases unmatched: 5. Written as DNA, the CDR3 is TGTGCCAGCAGTTACATTGATAGCGGGACCTACGAGCAGTACTTC. The encoded protein is CASSYIDSGTYEQYF.